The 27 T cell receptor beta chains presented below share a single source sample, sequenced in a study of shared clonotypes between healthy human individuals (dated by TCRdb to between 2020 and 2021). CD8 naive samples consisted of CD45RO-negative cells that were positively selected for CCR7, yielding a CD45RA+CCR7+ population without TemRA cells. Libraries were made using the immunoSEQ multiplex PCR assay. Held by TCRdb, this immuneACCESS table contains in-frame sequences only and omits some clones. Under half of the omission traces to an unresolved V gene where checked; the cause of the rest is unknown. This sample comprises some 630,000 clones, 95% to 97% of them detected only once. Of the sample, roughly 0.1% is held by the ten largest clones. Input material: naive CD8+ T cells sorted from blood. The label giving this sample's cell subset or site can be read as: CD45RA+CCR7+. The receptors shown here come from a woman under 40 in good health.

In DNA, the CDR3 is TGCAGTGCCTTAACCTACGAGCAGTACTTC. Residues: CSALTYEQYF. The V gene is TRBV20-1, the J gene TRBJ2-7; D gene unclear. The CDR3 covers 10 residues. Germline-derived CDR1 and CDR2 are DFQATT and SNEGSKA (reference sequence). Trimming took 6 bases from V and 2 from J, leaving 5 bases between them.

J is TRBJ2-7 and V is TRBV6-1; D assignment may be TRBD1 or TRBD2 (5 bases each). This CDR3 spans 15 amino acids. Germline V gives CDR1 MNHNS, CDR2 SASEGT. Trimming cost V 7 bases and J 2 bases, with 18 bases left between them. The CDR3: CASTPATRGPYEQYF. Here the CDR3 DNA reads TGTGCCAGCACCCCTGCAACCCGGGGACCCTACGAGCAGTACTTC.

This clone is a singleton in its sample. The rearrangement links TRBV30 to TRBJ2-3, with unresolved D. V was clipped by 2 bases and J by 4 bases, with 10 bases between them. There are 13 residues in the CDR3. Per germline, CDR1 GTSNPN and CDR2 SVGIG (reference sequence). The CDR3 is CAWSTRFSDTQYF. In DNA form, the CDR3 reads TGTGCCTGGAGTACGAGGTTCTCAGATACGCAGTATTTT. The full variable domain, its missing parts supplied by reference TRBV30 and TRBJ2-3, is SQTIHQWPATLVQPVGSPLSLECTVEGTSNPNLYWYRQAAGRGLQLLFYSVGIGQISSEVPQNLSASRPQDRQFILSSKKLLLSDSGFYLCAWSTRFSDTQYFGPGTRLTVL.

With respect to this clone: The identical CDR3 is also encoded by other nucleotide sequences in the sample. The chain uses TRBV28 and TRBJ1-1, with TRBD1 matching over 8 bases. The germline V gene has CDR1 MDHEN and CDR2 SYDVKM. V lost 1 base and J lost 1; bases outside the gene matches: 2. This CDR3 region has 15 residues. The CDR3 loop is CASSLSGTGNTEAFF. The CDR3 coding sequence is TGTGCCAGCAGTTTATCCGGGACAGGGAACACTGAAGCTTTCTTT.

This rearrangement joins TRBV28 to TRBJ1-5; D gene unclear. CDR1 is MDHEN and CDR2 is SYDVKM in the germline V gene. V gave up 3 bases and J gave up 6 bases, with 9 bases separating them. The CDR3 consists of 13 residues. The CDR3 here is CASSFSLGQPQHF. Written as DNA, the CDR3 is TGTGCCAGCAGTTTTAGTTTAGGTCAGCCCCAGCATTTT.

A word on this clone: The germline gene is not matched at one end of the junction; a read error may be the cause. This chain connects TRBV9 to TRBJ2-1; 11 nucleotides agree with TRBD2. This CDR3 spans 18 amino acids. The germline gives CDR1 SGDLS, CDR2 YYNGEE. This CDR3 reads CASNTGTSGPLSYNGQFF. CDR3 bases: TGTGCCAGCAATACCGGGACTAGCGGACCCCTCTCCTACAATGGGCAGTTCTTC. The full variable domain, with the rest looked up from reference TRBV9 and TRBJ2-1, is DSGVTQTPKHLITATGQRVTLRCSPRSGDLSVYWYQQSLDQGLQFLIQYYNGEERAKGNILERFSAQQFPDLHSELNLSSLELGDSALYFCASNTGTSGPLSYNGQFFGPGTRLTVL.

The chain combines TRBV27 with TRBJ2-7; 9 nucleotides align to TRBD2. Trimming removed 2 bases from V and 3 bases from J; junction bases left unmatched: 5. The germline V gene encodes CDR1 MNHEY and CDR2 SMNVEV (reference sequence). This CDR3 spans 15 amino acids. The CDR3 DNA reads TGTGCCAGCAGTTTACTCCCAGCGGGAGGCTACGAGCAGTACTTC. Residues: CASSLLPAGGYEQYF.

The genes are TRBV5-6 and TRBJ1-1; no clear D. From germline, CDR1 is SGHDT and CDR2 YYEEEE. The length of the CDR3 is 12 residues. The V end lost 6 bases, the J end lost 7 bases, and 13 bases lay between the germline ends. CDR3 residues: CASTSMGYEAFF. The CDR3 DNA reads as TGTGCCAGCACCAGCATGGGGTATGAAGCTTTCTTT. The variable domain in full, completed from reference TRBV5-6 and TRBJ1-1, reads DAGVTQSPTHLIKTRGQQVTLRCSPKSGHDTVSWYQQALGQGPQFIFQYYEEEERQRGNFPDRFSGHQFPNYSSELNVNALLLGDSALYLCASTSMGYEAFFGQGTRLTVV.

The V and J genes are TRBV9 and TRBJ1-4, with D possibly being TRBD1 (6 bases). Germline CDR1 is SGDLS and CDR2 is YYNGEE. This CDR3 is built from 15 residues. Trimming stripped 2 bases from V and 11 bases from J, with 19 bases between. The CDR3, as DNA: TGTGCCAGCAGCGTCGGGGGGCGCGACGAGGGGAAACTGTTTTTT. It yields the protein CASSVGGRDEGKLFF.

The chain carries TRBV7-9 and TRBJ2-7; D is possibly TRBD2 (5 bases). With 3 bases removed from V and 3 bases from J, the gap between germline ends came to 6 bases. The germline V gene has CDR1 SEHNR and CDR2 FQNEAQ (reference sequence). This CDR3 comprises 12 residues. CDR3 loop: CASSFRDYEQYF. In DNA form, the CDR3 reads TGTGCCAGCAGCTTCCGGGACTACGAGCAGTACTTC.

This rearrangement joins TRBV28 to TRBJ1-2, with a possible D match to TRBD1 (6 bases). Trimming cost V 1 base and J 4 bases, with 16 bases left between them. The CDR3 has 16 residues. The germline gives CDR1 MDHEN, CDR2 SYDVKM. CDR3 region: CASSLYASDRLYGYTF. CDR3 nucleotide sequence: TGTGCCAGCAGTTTATATGCATCCGACAGGCTCTATGGCTACACCTTC.

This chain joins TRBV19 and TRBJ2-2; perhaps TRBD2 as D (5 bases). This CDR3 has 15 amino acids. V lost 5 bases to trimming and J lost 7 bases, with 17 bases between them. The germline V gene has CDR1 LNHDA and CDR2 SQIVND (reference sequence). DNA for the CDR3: TGTGCCAGTAGTCCCGGAGGTCCCCTGGGCGGGGAGCTGTTTTTT. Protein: CASSPGGPLGGELFF.

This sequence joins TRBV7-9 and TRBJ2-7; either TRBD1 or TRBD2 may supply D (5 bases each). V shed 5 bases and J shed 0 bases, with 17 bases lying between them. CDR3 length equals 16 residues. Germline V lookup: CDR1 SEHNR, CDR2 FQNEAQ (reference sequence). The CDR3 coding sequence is TGTGCCAGCAGCAGTAGCACCGGGACGGCCTCCTACGAGCAGTACTTC. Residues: CASSSSTGTASYEQYF.

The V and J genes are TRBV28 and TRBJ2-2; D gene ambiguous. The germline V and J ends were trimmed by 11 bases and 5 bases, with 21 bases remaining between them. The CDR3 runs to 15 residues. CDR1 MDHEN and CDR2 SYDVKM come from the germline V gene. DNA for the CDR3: TGTGCCTGCGAAGGACGACATCATACAACCGGGGAGCTGTTTTTT. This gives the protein CACEGRHHTTGELFF.

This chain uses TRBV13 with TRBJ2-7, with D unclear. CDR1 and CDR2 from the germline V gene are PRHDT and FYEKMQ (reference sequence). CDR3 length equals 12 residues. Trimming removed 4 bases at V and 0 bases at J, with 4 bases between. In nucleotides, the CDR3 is TGTGCCAGCAGCTCCCCCTCCTACGAGCAGTACTTC. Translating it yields CASSSPSYEQYF.

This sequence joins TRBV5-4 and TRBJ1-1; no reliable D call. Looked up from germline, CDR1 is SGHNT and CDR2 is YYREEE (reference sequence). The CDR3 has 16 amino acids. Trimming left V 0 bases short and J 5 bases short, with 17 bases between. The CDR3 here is CASSLGSFVRVTEAFF. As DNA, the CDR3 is TGTGCCAGCAGCTTGGGGAGTTTTGTCCGGGTTACTGAAGCTTTCTTT.

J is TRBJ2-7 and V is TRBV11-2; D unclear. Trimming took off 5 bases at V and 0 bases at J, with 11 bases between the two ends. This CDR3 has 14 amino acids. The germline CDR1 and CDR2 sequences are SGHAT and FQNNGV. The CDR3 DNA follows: TGTGCCAGCAGCCTCCTGGCGTTCTCCTACGAGCAGTACTTC. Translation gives CASSLLAFSYEQYF.

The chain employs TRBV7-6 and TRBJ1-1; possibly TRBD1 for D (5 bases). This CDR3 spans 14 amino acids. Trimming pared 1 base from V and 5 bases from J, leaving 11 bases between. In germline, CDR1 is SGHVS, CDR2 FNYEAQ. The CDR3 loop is CASSLEFEGTEAFF. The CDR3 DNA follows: TGTGCCAGCAGCTTAGAGTTTGAGGGGACTGAAGCTTTCTTT.

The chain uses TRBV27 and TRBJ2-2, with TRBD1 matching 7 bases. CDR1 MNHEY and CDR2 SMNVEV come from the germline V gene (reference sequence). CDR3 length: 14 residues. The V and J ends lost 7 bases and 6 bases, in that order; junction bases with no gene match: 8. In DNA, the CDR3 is TGTGCCAGCACCAGAACAGGGGCGGCCGGGGAGCTGTTTTTT. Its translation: CASTRTGAAGELFF.

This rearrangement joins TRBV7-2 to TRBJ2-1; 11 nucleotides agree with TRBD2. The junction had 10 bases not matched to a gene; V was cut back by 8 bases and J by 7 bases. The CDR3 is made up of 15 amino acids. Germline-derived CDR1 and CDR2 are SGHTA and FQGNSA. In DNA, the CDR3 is TGTGCCAGCTGGGGGTGGGCTAGCGGGAGGAATGAGCAGTTCTTC. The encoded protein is CASWGWASGRNEQFF.

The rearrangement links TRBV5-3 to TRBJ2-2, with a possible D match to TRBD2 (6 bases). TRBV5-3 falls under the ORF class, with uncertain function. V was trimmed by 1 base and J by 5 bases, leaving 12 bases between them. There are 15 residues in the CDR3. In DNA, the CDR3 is TGTGCCAGAAGCTTGCGCACTAGCAGTACCGGGGAGCTGTTTTTT. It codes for CARSLRTSSTGELFF.

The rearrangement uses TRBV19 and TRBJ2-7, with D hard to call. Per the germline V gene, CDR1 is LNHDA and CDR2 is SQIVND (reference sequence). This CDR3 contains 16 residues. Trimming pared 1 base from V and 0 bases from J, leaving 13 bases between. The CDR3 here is CASSIALGLFSYEQYF. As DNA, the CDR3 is TGTGCCAGTAGTATAGCCCTCGGTCTCTTCTCCTACGAGCAGTACTTC.

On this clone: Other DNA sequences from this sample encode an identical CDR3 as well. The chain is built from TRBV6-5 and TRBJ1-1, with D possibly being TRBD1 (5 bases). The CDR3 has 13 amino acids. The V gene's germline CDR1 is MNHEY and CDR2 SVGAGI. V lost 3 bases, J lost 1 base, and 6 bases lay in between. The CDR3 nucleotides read TGTGCCAGCAGTTATGGGGGGAACACTGAAGCTTTCTTT. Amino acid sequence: CASSYGGNTEAFF.

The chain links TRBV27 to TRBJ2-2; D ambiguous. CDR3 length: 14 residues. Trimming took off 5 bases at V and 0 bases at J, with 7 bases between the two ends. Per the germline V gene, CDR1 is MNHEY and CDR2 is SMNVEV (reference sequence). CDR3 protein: CASSPPSNTGELFF. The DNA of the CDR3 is TGTGCCAGCAGTCCCCCATCGAACACCGGGGAGCTGTTTTTT.

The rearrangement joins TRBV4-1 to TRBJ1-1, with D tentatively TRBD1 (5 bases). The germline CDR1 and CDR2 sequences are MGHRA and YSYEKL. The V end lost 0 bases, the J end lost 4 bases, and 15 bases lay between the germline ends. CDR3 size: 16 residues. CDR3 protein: CASSQDRGRVGTEAFF. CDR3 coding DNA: TGCGCCAGCAGCCAAGATAGGGGTAGGGTGGGCACTGAAGCTTTCTTT.

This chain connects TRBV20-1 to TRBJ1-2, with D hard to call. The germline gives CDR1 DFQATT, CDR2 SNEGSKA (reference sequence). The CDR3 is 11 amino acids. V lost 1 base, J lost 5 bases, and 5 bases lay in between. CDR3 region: CSARVGYGYTF. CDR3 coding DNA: TGCAGTGCTAGAGTTGGTTATGGCTACACCTTC.

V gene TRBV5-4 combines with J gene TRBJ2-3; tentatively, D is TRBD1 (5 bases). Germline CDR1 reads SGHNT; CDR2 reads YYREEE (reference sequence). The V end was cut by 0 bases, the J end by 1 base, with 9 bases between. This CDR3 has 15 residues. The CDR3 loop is CASSLALGGTDTQYF. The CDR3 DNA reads TGTGCCAGCAGCTTGGCCCTAGGGGGCACAGATACGCAGTATTTT.